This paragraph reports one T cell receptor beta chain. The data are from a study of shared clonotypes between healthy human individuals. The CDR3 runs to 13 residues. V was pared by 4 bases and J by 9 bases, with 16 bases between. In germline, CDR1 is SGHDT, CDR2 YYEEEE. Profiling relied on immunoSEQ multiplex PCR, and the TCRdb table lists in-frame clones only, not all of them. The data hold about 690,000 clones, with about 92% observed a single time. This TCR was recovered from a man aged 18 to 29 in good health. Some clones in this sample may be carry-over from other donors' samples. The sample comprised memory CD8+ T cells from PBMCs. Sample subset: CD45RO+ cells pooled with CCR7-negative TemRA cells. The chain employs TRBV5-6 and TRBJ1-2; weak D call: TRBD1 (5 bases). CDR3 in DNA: TGTGCCAGCAGCCTGGGGGGATTTCAGAGCTACACCTTC. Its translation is CASSLGGFQSYTF.